This TCR beta chain appears in the sequencing data of a study of blood T cell repertoires in COVID-19. Study at large: Sites across the United States, Italy and Spain contributed samples from acute and convalescent COVID-19. The cDNA or gDNA used as material had been derived from T cells, B-cell-depleted T cells, or PBMCs.

Germline V gene sequence: CDR1 KGHSH, CDR2 LQKENI. The CDR3 sequence is 13 residues long. Trimming cost V 4 bases and J 0 bases, with 7 bases left between them. Clones were read by immunoSEQ multiplex PCR, and TCRdb kept only the in-frame ones, dropping some. This repertoire shows some 400,000 clones, around 87% found once; its top ten account for about 3%. This TCR was recovered from a human donor in a cohort sampled during active COVID-19. V usage is TRBV18 and J usage is TRBJ2-7; D remains unclear. Sequencing used peripheral blood. The CDR3 bases are TGTGCCAGCTCACAACAGAGCTCCTACGAGCAGTACTTC. Translating it yields CASSQQSSYEQYF.